The next 17 T cell receptor beta chains were all read from a single sample in a study of CD8 T cells in ankylosing spondylitis. TCRdb independently ran MiXCR on the 5' RACE reads; one entry per CDR3 protein. This table has around 39,000 distinct CDR3 sequences, roughly 12% appearing once. The sample was synovial fluid, either unsorted or a sorted T cell fraction (not recorded which). These receptors all come from a male donor with ankylosing spondylitis.

This clonotype was found a few times. This chain connects TRBV24-1 to TRBJ1-2; D unresolved. Germline CDR1 KGHDR, CDR2 SFDVKD. The CDR3 sequence is 11 residues long. The V and J ends lost 4 bases and 4 bases respectively, with 3 bases between them. The CDR3 sequence is CATSEGYGYTF. The DNA of the CDR3 is TGTGCCACCAGTGAAGGCTATGGCTACACCTTC.

This clonotype occurred many times. This chain joins TRBV28 and TRBJ2-7; D is undetermined. CDR1 and CDR2 from the germline V gene are MDHEN and SYDVKM. The CDR3 covers 16 residues. The V and J ends lost 5 bases and 0 bases respectively, with 17 bases between them. CDR3: CASSPFSTDSSYEQYF. CDR3 bases: TGTGCCAGCAGTCCCTTTTCGACTGATAGCTCCTACGAGCAGTACTTC.

In this sample, this clonotype turned up a few times. The rearrangement uses TRBV7-3 and TRBJ2-1; the D is unclear. Germline assignment: CDR1 SGHTA and CDR2 FQGTGA. V was shortened by 4 bases and J by 7 bases, with 11 bases between the two germline ends. The CDR3 length is 13 residues. CDR3 nucleotide sequence: TGTGCCAGCAGCTCCAGACCTGGGAATGAGCAGTTCTTC. This translates into CASSSRPGNEQFF. The full variable domain, its missing parts supplied by reference TRBV7-3 and TRBJ2-1, is GAGVSQTPSNKVTEKGKYVELRCDPISGHTALYWYRQSLGQGPEFLIYFQGTGAADDSGLPNDRFFAVRPEGSVSTLKIQRTERGDSAVYLCASSSRPGNEQFFGPGTRLTVL.

This clonotype was observed a handful of times. This rearrangement joins TRBV6-2 or TRBV6-3 to TRBJ2-1; 7 bases line up with TRBD2. From germline, CDR1 is MNHEY and CDR2 SVGEGT. The ends lost 0 bases at V and 1 base at J; junction bases unmatched: 21. The CDR3 contains 22 residues. The CDR3 nucleotides read TGTGCCAGCAGTTACTCATGGTTGATTAGGTCCTCTCTAGCGGTATCCTACAATGAGCAGTTCTTC. Translation: CASSYSWLIRSSLAVSYNEQFF.

This clonotype was found many times. The CDR3 sequence is CASSPHNEQYF. CDR3 bases: TGTGCCAGCTCACCACATAACGAGCAGTACTTC. V and J are TRBV18 and TRBJ2-7; the D is unclear. Germline V CDR1 and CDR2: KGHSH, LQKENI. The CDR3 totals 11 residues. Trimming removed 1 base at V and 5 bases at J, with 3 bases between. Supplemented by reference TRBV18 and TRBJ2-7, the full variable domain reads NAGVMQNPRHLVRRRGQEARLRCSPMKGHSHVYWYRQLPEEGLKFMVYLQKENIIDESGMPKERFSAEFPKEGPSILRIQQVVRGDSAAYFCASSPHNEQYFGPGTRLTVT.

This clonotype was recorded a few times. The chain employs TRBV4-3 and TRBJ2-1; the match to TRBD1 covers 8 bases. This CDR3 has 16 residues. With V trimmed by 4 bases and J by 8 bases, 13 bases remained unmatched. Germline CDR1 is LGHNA and CDR2 is YSLEER. The CDR3: CASSLVYRGSVDEQFF. CDR3 sequence (DNA): TGCGCCAGCAGCCTCGTCTACAGGGGGAGTGTGGATGAGCAGTTCTTC.

This clonotype was seen a few times. V usage is TRBV9 and J usage is TRBJ2-7, with 8 bases fitting TRBD2. The germline V gene encodes CDR1 SGDLS and CDR2 YYNGEE. Trimming at V came to 0 bases and at J to 5 bases, leaving 10 bases not matched to a gene. The CDR3 has 16 residues. The CDR3 is CASSVGSGGSFDEQYF. The CDR3 DNA reads TGTGCCAGCAGCGTAGGGAGCGGGGGTAGCTTCGACGAGCAGTACTTC.

This clonotype is medium-sized (0.01 to 0.1%). V usage is TRBV28 and J usage is TRBJ2-1; 7 nucleotides agree with TRBD2. The germline CDR1 and CDR2 sequences are MDHEN and SYDVKM. The CDR3 runs to 16 residues. The V segment lost 6 bases and the J segment 5 bases; nucleotides outside the gene matches: 13. For the CDR3, the DNA is TGTGCCAGCAGCCTCTATCGGGGGGAAATCGACAATGAGCAGTTCTTC. Amino acids: CASSLYRGEIDNEQFF.

This clonotype is labeled as medium-sized. The chain joins TRBV15 to TRBJ2-7, with D perhaps TRBD2 (6 bases). Germline V gene sequence: CDR1 LNHNV, CDR2 YYDKDF (reference sequence). Trimming pared 4 bases from V and 7 bases from J, leaving 17 bases between. The CDR3 is made up of 14 amino acids. The DNA of the CDR3 is TGTGCCACCAGCATGTACCGCGGGGCGAGAGAGCAGTACTTC. Translation: CATSMYRGAREQYF.

The table lists this clonotype with a few counts. The chain is built from TRBV5-8 and TRBJ2-5; D uncertain. With 2 bases removed from V and 3 bases from J, the gap between germline ends came to 14 bases. CDR1 and CDR2 (germline): SGHTS, YDEGEE. The CDR3 length is 15 residues. The CDR3 here is CASSFGPKTKETQYF. In DNA, the CDR3 is TGTGCCAGCAGCTTCGGACCGAAAACCAAAGAGACCCAGTACTTC. The entire variable domain, with the rest obtained from reference TRBV5-8 and TRBJ2-5, is as follows: EAGVTQSPTHLIKTRGQQATLRCSPISGHTSVYWYQQALGLGLQFLLWYDEGEERNRGNFPPRFSGRQFPNYSSELNVNALELEDSALYLCASSFGPKTKETQYFGPGTRLLVL.

This clonotype was seen more than once but under ten times. This chain uses TRBV20-1 with TRBJ2-2; 9 bases align to TRBD1. The germline V gene encodes CDR1 DFQATT and CDR2 SNEGSKA (reference sequence). This CDR3 is built from 14 residues. The V segment lost 3 bases and the J segment 5 bases; nucleotides outside the gene matches: 4. CDR3 sequence: CSARGQGWTGELFF. CDR3 coding DNA: TGCAGTGCTAGGGGACAGGGCTGGACCGGGGAGCTGTTTTTT.

This clonotype has a count of ten or more. At one of its ends the junction is not consistent with the germline gene, which may arise from a read error. The J gene is TRBJ2-7, the V gene TRBV7-7; 8 nucleotides match TRBD1. The V gene's germline CDR1 is SSHAT and CDR2 FNYEAQ (reference sequence). The CDR3 extends over 13 amino acids. The CDR3 loop reads CASSPRTGNEQYF. In nucleotides, the CDR3 is TGTGCTAGCAGCCCACGGACAGGGAACGAGCAGTACTTC.

This clonotype was seen many times. The chain has TRBV6-1 and TRBJ2-5, with D possibly matching TRBD1 (5 bases). The ends were cut back, 6 bases at V and 4 bases at J, with 12 bases in the middle. The CDR3 spans 13 residues. From germline, CDR1 is MNHNS and CDR2 SASEGT. The chain's CDR3 is CASSKQETETQYF. DNA of the CDR3: TGTGCCAGCAGCAAACAGGAGACAGAGACCCAGTACTTC.

The table lists this clonotype with many counts. The chain employs TRBV6-1 and TRBJ1-1; maybe TRBD1 (5 bases). The germline V gene encodes CDR1 MNHNS and CDR2 SASEGT. Between the trimmed V and J ends, which lost 6 bases and 1 base, there was a span of 9 bases. The CDR3 loop spans 13 amino acids. CDR3: CASSGTENTEAFF. The CDR3 DNA reads as TGTGCCAGCAGCGGGACTGAGAACACTGAAGCTTTCTTT.

This clonotype was seen at least ten times. V usage is TRBV12-2 and J usage is TRBJ2-4; the table's TRBD1 call for D was not verified on the DNA. TRBV12-2 is termed a pseudogene. The CDR3 is 17 residues long. The chain's CDR3 is CASRLATGGVGKNIQYF. CDR3 nucleotide sequence: TGTGCAAGTCGCTTAGCGACAGGGGGCGTTGGCAAAAACATTCAGTACTTC.

This clonotype has at least ten counts. This rearrangement joins TRBV29-1 to TRBJ1-3, with TRBD1 matching over 9 bases. V shed 5 bases, J shed 6 bases, and the junction held 11 bases outside the gene matches. Germline V lookup: CDR1 SQVTM, CDR2 ANQGSEA. CDR3 length equals 15 residues. The chain's CDR3 is CSVTSGQGRENTIYF. The CDR3 coding sequence is TGCAGCGTTACTTCGGGACAGGGAAGGGAAAACACCATATATTTT.

The gene calls are TRBV28 and TRBJ1-4; D may be TRBD1 (5 bases). There are 14 residues in the CDR3. Germline assignment: CDR1 MDHEN and CDR2 SYDVKM. Trimming cost V 3 bases and J 5 bases, with 10 bases left between them. CDR3 sequence: CASSFRGENEKLFF. The CDR3 DNA reads TGTGCCAGCAGTTTTCGGGGGGAAAATGAAAAACTGTTTTTT.